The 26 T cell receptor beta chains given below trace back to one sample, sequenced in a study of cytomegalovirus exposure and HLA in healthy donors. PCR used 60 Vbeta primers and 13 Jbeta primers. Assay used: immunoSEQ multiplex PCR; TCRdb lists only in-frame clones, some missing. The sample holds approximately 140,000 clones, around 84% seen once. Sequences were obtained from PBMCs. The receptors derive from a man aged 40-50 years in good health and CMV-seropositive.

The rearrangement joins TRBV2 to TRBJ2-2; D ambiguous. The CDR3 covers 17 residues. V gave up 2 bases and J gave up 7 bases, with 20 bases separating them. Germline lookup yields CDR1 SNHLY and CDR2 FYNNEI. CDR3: CASSESLISTRVGELFF. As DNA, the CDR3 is TGTGCCAGCAGTGAAAGTTTGATCTCCACTCGGGTCGGGGAGCTGTTTTTT.

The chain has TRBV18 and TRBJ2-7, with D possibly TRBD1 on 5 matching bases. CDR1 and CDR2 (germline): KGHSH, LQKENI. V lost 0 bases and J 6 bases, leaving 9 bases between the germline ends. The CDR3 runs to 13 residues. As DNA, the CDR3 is TGTGCCAGCTCACCACCGTCCAGGGCCGAGCAGTACTTC. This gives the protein CASSPPSRAEQYF. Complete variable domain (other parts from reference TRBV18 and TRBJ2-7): NAGVMQNPRHLVRRRGQEARLRCSPMKGHSHVYWYRQLPEEGLKFMVYLQKENIIDESGMPKERFSAEFPKEGPSILRIQQVVRGDSAAYFCASSPPSRAEQYFGPGTRLTVT.

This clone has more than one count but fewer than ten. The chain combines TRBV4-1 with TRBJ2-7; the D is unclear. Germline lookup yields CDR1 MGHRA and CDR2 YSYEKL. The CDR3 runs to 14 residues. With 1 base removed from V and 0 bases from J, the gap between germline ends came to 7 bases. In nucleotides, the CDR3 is TGCGCCAGCAGCCAAGTCACAGCCTCCTACGAGCAGTACTTC. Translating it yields CASSQVTASYEQYF.

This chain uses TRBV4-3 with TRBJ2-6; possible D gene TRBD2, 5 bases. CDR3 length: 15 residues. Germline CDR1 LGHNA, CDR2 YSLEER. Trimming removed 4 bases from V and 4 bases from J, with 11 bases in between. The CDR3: CASSPPGSGANVLTF. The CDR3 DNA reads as TGCGCCAGCAGCCCTCCGGGGTCCGGGGCCAACGTCCTGACTTTC.

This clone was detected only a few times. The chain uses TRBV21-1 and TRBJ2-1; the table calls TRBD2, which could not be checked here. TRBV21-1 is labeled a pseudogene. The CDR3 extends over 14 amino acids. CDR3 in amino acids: CASSNFREGLEQFF. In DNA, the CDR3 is TGTGCCAGCAGCAACTTCAGAGAGGGACTCGAGCAGTTCTTC.

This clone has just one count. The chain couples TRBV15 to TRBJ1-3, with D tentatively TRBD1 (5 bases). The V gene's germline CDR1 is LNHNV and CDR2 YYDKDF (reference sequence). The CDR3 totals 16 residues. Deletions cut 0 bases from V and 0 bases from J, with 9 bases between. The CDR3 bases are TGTGCCACCAGCAGAGATTGGGGGGGCTCTGGAAACACCATATATTTT. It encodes CATSRDWGGSGNTIYF. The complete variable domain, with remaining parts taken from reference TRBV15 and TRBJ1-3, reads DAMVIQNPRYQVTQFGKPVTLSCSQTLNHNVMYWYQQKSSQAPKLLFHYYDKDFNNEADTPDNFQSRRPNTSFCFLDIRSPGLGDTAMYLCATSRDWGGSGNTIYFGEGSWLTVV.

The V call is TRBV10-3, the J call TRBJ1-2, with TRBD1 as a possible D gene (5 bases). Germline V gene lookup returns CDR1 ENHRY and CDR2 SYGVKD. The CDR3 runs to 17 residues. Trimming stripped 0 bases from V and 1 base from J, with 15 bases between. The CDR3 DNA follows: TGTGCCATCAGTGAGTCAGGGCGGGGGGACCATAACTATGGCTACACCTTC. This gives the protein CAISESGRGDHNYGYTF.

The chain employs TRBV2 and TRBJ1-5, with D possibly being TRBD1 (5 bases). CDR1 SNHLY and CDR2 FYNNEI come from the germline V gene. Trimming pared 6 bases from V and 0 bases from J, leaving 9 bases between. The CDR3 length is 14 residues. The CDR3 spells CASSQTGSNQPQHF. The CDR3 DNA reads TGTGCCAGCAGCCAAACAGGTAGCAATCAGCCCCAGCATTTT.

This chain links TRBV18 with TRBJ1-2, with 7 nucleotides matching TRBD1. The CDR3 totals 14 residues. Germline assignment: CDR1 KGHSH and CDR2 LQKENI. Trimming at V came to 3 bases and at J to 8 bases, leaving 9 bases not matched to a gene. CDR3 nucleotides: TGTGCCAGCTCACCGGAGGGGGCTACCAGGGGCTACACCTTC. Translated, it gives CASSPEGATRGYTF.

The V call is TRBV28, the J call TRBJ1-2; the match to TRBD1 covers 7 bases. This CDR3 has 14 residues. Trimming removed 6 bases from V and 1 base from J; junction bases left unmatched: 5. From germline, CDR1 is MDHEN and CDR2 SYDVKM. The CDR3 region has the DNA TGTGCCAGCAGCCGACAGGGATATAACTATGGCTACACCTTC. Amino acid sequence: CASSRQGYNYGYTF.

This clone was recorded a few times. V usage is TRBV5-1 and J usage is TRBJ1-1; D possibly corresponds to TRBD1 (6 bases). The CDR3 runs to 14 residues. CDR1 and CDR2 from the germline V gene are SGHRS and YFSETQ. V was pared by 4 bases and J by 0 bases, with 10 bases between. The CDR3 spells CASSIGQLNTEAFF. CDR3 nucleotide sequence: TGCGCCAGCAGCATCGGACAGTTGAACACTGAAGCTTTCTTT.

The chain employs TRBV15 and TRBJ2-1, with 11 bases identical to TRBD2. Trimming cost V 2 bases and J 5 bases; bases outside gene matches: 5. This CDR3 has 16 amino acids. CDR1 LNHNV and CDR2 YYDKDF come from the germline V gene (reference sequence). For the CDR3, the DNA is TGTGCCACCAGCAGAAGCGGGACTAGCGGAAACAATGAGCAGTTCTTC. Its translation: CATSRSGTSGNNEQFF.

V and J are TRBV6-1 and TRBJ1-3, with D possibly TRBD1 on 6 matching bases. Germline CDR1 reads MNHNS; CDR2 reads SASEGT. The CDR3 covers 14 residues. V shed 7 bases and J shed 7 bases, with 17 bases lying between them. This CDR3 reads CASMPDRARNTIYF. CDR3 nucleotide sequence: TGTGCCAGCATGCCGGACAGAGCCAGGAACACCATATATTTT.

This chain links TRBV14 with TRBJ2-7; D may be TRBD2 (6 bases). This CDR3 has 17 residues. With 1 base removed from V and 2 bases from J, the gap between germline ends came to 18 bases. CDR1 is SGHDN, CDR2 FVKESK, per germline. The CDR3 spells CASSQGAYGGSTYEQYF. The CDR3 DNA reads TGTGCCAGCAGCCAAGGGGCCTACGGGGGAAGTACCTACGAGCAGTACTTC.

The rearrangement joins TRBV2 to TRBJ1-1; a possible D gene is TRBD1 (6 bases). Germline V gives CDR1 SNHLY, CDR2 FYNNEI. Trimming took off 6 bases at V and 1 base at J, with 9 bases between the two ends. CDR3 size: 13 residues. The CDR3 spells CASSGQTNTEAFF. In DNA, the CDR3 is TGTGCCAGCAGCGGACAGACGAACACTGAAGCTTTCTTT.

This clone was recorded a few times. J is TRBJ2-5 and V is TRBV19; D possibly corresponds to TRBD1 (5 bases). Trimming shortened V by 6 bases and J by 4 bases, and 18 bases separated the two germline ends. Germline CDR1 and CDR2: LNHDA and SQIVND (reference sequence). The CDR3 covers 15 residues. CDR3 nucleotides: TGTGCCAGTAGCCCCAACAGGTATTTGAGAGAGACCCAGTACTTC. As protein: CASSPNRYLRETQYF.

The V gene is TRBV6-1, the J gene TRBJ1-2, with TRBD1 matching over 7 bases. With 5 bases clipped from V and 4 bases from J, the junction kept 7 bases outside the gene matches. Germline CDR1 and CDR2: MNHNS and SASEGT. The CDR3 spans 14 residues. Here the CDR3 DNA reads TGTGCCAGCAGTCACAGGGGCTCTGGCTATGGCTACACCTTC. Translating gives CASSHRGSGYGYTF.

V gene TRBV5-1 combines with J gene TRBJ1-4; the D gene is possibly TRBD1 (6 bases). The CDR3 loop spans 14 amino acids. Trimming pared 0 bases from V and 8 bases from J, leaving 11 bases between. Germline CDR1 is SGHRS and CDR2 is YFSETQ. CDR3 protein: CASSLDGGGEKLFF. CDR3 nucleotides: TGCGCCAGCAGCTTGGATGGGGGCGGCGAAAAACTGTTTTTT.

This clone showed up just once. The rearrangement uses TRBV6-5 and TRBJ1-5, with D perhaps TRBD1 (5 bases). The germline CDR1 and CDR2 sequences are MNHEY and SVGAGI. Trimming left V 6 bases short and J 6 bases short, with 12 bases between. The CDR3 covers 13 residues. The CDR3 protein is CASRAGLSQPQHF. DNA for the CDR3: TGTGCCAGCAGGGCAGGGTTAAGTCAGCCCCAGCATTTT.

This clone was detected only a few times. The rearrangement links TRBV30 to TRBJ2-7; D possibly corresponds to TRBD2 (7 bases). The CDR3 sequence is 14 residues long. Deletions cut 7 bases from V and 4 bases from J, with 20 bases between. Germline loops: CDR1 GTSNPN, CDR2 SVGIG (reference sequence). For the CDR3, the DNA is TGTGCCTACCGACCGGGGGGACAACTTTACGAGCAGTACTTC. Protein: CAYRPGGQLYEQYF.

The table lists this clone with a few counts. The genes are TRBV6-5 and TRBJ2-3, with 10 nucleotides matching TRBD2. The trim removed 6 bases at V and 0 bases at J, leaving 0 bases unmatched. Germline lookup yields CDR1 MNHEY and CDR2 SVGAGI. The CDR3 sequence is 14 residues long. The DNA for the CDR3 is TGTGCCAGCAGACTAGCGGGGAGCACAGATACGCAGTATTTT. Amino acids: CASRLAGSTDTQYF.

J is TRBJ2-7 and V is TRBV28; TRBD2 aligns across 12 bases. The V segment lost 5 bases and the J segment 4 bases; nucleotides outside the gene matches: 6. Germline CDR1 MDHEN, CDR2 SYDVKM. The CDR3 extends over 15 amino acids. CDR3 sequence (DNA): TGTGCCAGCAGTCCCGCGACTAGCGGGAGTTACGAGCAGTACTTC. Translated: CASSPATSGSYEQYF.

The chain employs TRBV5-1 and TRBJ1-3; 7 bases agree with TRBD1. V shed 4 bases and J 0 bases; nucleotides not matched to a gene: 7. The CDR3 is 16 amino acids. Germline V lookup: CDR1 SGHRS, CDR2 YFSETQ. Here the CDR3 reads CASSPARDSSGNTIYF. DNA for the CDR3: TGCGCCAGCAGCCCCGCCCGGGACAGCTCTGGAAACACCATATATTTT.

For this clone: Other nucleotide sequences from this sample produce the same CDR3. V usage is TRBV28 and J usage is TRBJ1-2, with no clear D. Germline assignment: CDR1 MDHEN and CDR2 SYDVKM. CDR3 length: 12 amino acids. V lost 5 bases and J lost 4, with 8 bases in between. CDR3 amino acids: CASSLGGYGYTF. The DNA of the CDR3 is TGTGCCAGCAGTCTCGGCGGCTATGGCTACACCTTC.

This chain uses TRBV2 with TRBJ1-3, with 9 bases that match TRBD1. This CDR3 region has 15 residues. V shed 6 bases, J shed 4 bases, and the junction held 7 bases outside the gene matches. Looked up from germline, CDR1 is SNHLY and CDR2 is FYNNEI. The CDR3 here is CASSLITGGGNTIYF. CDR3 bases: TGTGCCAGCAGCCTCATTACAGGGGGCGGAAACACCATATATTTT.

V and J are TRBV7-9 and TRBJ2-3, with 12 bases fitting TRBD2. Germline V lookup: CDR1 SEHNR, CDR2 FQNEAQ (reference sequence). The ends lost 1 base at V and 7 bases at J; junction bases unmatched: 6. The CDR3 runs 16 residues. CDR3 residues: CASSLDPSGRGYTQYF. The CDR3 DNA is TGTGCCAGCAGCTTAGACCCTAGCGGGAGGGGTTATACGCAGTATTTT. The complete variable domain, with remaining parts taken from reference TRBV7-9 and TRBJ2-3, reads DTGVSQNPRHKITKRGQNVTFRCDPISEHNRLYWYRQTLGQGPEFLTYFQNEAQLEKSRLLSDRFSAERPKGSFSTLEIQRTEQGDSAMYLCASSLDPSGRGYTQYFGPGTRLTVL.